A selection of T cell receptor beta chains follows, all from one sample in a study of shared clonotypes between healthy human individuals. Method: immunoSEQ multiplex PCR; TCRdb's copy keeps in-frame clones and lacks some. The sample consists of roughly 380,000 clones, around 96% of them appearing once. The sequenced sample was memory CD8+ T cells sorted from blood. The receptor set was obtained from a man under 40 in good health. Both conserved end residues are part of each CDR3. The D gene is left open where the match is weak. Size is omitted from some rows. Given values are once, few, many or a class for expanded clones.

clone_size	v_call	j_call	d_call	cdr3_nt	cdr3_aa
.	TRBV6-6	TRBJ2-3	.	TGTGCCAGCAGTTACTCCACTAGCATATATACGCAGTATTTT	CASSYSTSIYTQYF
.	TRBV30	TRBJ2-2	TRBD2	TGTGCCTGGAGTGTACTTCCTAGCGGGAGTGGGGAGCTGTTTTTT	CAWSVLPSGSGELFF
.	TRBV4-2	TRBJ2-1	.	TGTGCCAGCAGCCAAGAGGGGAGCTCCTACAATGAGCAGTTCTTC	CASSQEGSSYNEQFF
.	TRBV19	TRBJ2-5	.	TGTGCCAGTAGTATAACCAGGGCGGAAGAGACCCAGTACTTC	CASSITRAEETQYF
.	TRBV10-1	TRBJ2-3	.	TGCGCCAGCAGTGAGTCGATGGGTGCCCTGACAGGCCCTGATAGCACAGATACGCAGTATTTT	CASSESMGALTGPDSTDTQYF
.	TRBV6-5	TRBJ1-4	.	TGTGCCAGCAGCCGAGGACAGAGTCGTGAAAAACTGTTTTTT	CASSRGQSREKLFF
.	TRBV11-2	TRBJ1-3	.	TGTGCCAGCAGCACACTTACAGGCGTCTCTGGAAACACCATATATTTT	CASSTLTGVSGNTIYF
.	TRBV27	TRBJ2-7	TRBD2	TGTGCCAGCAGTCCCTCCGGGACTAGCGGTTCCTACGAGCAGTACTTC	CASSPSGTSGSYEQYF
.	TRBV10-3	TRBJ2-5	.	TGTGCCATCAGCTTCGACTGGGAGCGCCGCGAGACCCAGTACTTC	CAISFDWERRETQYF
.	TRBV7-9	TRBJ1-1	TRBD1	TGTGCCAGCAGATGGACAGGGGTGAACACTGAAGCTTTCTTT	CASRWTGVNTEAFF
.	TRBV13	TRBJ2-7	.	TGTGCCAGCAGCCTAGAAGGCTTCTCCTACGAGCAGTACTTC	CASSLEGFSYEQYF
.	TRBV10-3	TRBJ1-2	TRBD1	TGTGCCATCAGGGCAGGACAGGGGTCCGTAGGCTACACCTTC	CAIRAGQGSVGYTF
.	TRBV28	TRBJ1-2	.	TGTGCCAGCCACGGCTTTGGGAACTATGGCTACACCTTC	CASHGFGNYGYTF
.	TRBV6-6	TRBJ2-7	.	TGTGCCAGCAGTTACCCTAAGGGACTTTTCTACGAGCAGTACTTC	CASSYPKGLFYEQYF
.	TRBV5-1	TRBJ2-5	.	TGCGCCAGCAGCCCTCAGACAGGCGGTGGGACCCAGTACTTC	CASSPQTGGGTQYF
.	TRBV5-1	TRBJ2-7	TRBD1	TGCGCCAGCAGTTTTTGGACAGGGACCTACGAGCAGTACTTC	CASSFWTGTYEQYF
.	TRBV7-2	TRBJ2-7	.	TGTGCCAGCAGCCTTGAGACAGGGAGGGGTTACGAGCAGTACTTC	CASSLETGRGYEQYF
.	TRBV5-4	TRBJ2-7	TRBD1	TGTGCCAGCAGCTTGGACAGGGGGTTGTACGAGCAGTACTTC	CASSLDRGLYEQYF
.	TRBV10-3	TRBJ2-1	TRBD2	TGTGCCATCTCGAAAGCGGGAGATTTAGGAGAGCAGTTCTTC	CAISKAGDLGEQFF
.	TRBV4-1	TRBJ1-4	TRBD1	TGCGCCAGCAGCCAAGGGTGGGACAGGGGGCGCGTTGCTGAAAAACTGTTTTTT	CASSQGWDRGRVAEKLFF
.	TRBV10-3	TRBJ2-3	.	TGTGCCATCAGTGGTCCCGGGACATCCACAGATACGCAGTATTTT	CAISGPGTSTDTQYF
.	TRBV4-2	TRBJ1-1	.	TGTGCCAGCAGCTCAAGGGTAGAGAACACTGAAGCTTTCTTT	CASSSRVENTEAFF
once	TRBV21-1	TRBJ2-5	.	TGTGCCAGCAGCCCTCGCCCGACAGCGCTTCGGGAGACCCAGTACTTC	CASSPRPTALRETQYF
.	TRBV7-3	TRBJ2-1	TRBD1	TGTGCCAGCAGCCTAAAGGGACAGCCTGATGAGCAGTTCTTC	CASSLKGQPDEQFF
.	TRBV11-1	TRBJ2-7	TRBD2	TGTGCCAGCAGCCTGACTAGCGGGAGTTTATACGAGCAGTACTTC	CASSLTSGSLYEQYF
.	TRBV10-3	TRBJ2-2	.	TGTGCCATCAGTGGCGGCACCGGGGAGCTGTTTTTT	CAISGGTGELFF
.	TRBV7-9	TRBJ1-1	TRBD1	TGTGCCAGCACCCCGACAGGGGTCCCCCCTGGGGCTTTCTTT	CASTPTGVPPGAFF
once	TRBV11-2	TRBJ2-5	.	TGTGCCAGCAGCTCTCTTACCACCCTCCTCCAAGAGACCCAGTACTTC	CASSSLTTLLQETQYF
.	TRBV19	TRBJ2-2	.	TGTGCCAGTAGTAAAAACTTAAACACCGGGGAGCTGTTTTTT	CASSKNLNTGELFF
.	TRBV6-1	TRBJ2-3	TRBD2	TGTGCCAGCAGAGGGCTAGCGGATACAGATACGCAGTATTTT	CASRGLADTDTQYF
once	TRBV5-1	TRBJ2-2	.	TGCGCCAGCAGCTTGGGCGGGACGAACACCGGGGAGCTGTTTTTT	CASSLGGTNTGELFF
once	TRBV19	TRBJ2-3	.	TGTGCCAGCCGGGGGGGCAGGGGGCTGTCAGATACGCAGTATTTT	CASRGGRGLSDTQYF
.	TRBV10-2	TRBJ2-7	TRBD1	TGCGCCAGCAGTGAGTTACAGGGGACAGCAATCTACGAGCAGTACTTC	CASSELQGTAIYEQYF
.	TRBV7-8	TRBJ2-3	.	TGTGCCAGCAGCCTTAAGGTGGGGGCGATATACACAGATACGCAGTATTTT	CASSLKVGAIYTDTQYF
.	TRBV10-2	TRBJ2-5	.	TGCGCCAGCAGTGCGCAGGGAGAGACCCAGTACTTC	CASSAQGETQYF
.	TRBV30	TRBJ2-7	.	TGTGCCTGGAGTGTACAAGCGTACGGGGGACACGAGCAGTACTTC	CAWSVQAYGGHEQYF
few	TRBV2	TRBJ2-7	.	TGTGCCAGCAGTGCTCGTTGGGGGGTTTGGAAGCGTCAGTACTTC	CASSARWGVWKRQYF
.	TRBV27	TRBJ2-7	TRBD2	TGTGCCAGCAGTTTATTCGGACTAGCGGGATCTCACGAGCAGTACTTC	CASSLFGLAGSHEQYF
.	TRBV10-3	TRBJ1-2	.	TGTGCCATCAGTGAGCACTATGGCTACACCTTC	CAISEHYGYTF
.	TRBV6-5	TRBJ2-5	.	TGTGCCAGCAGCCCTTCCCCCGTGGAGACCCAGTACTTC	CASSPSPVETQYF
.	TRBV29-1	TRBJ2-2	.	TGCAGCGTTGTAAGGAACACCGGGGAGCTGTTTTTT	CSVVRNTGELFF
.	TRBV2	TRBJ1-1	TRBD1	TGTGCCAGCAGTGTGGACAGGGGGCGGGTAGCTTTCTTT	CASSVDRGRVAFF
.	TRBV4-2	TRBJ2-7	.	TGTGCCAGCAGCCTAGAACTAGCCTACGAGCAGTACTTC	CASSLELAYEQYF
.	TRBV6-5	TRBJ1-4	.	TGTGCCAGCAGTTACTCGCAGGCAACTAATGAAAAACTGTTTTTT	CASSYSQATNEKLFF
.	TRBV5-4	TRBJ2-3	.	TGTGCCAGCAGCTCGCTCGCCGGCCGCACAGATACGCAGTATTTT	CASSSLAGRTDTQYF
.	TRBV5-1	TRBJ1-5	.	TGCGCCAGCAGCTTGTTGCCCAGCAATCAGCCCCAGCATTTT	CASSLLPSNQPQHF
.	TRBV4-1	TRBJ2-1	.	TGCGCCAGCAGCCAGGGCAGTGGCGAGCAGTTCTTC	CASSQGSGEQFF